Listed below are T cell receptor beta chains from one sample, sequenced in a study of T cell responses to AZD1222 COVID-19 vaccine. Method: immunoSEQ multiplex PCR; TCRdb's copy keeps in-frame clones and lacks some. The sample comprises under 140,000 clones, roughly 90% of which are singletons, and around 14% rests with the top ten. The input for sequencing was peripheral blood, taken 28 days after the second AZD1222 dose. The receptors here all came from an adult who received the AZD1222 COVID-19 vaccine. CDR3s include the opening cysteine and the closing phenylalanine or tryptophan. A D gene is named only where the DNA matches it firmly. Size is stated for part of the rows, as once, few or many counts, or as a class when the clone is expanded.

V	size	J	D	DNA	CDR3
TRBV7-9	.	TRBJ1-1	.	TGTGCCAGTAAGACCAGAGAGGGGAACACTGAAGCTTTCTTT	CASKTREGNTEAFF
TRBV25-1	once	TRBJ1-5	TRBD1	TGTGCCAGCACACCCAGGGGGGGAGGGGATCAGCCCCAGCATTTT	CASTPRGGGDQPQHF
TRBV6-5	.	TRBJ2-1	TRBD2	TGTGCCAGCAGTTACTCGGCGGGAGGGACCTACAATGAGCAGTTCTTC	CASSYSAGGTYNEQFF
TRBV27	.	TRBJ2-6	.	TGTGCCAGCAGTCCCCCATGGGGACGCTCTGGGGCCAACGTCCTGACTTTC	CASSPPWGRSGANVLTF
TRBV10-2	.	TRBJ1-5	.	TGCGCCAGCAGTGTCGACATTTATAGCAATCAGCCCCAGCATTTT	CASSVDIYSNQPQHF
TRBV19	.	TRBJ2-1	TRBD2	TGTGCCAGTAGTATAGACGGGAGGGCTTCCTACAATGAGCAGTTCTTC	CASSIDGRASYNEQFF
TRBV7-6	.	TRBJ2-3	TRBD1	TGTGCCAGCAGCTGGACAGGGGGAAACACAGATACGCAGTATTTT	CASSWTGGNTDTQYF
TRBV7-9	.	TRBJ2-3	.	TGTGCCGTTACTTTGGCCAGGAGCACAGATACGCAGTATTTT	CAVTLARSTDTQYF
TRBV7-9	.	TRBJ2-1	.	TGTGCCAGCAGCATGACGGGGGTTTACAATGAGCAGTTCTTC	CASSMTGVYNEQFF
TRBV19	.	TRBJ2-3	.	TGTGCCTCCCGGGGAGTAGGCACAGATACGCAGTATTTT	CASRGVGTDTQYF
TRBV7-7	.	TRBJ1-1	.	TGTGCTAGCAGCTTACGGGGAAACACTGAAGCTTTCTTT	CASSLRGNTEAFF
TRBV7-9	.	TRBJ1-2	.	TGTGCCAGCAGCAAAACGACCGGCTACACCTTC	CASSKTTGYTF
TRBV30	.	TRBJ2-2	TRBD1	TGTGCCTGGAGTCCTGGGACAGGGGGCACCGGGGAGCTGTTTTTT	CAWSPGTGGTGELFF
TRBV30	.	TRBJ2-3	.	TGTGCCTGGGGGGGGAGCACAGATACGCAGTATTTT	CAWGGSTDTQYF
TRBV5-1	.	TRBJ2-1	TRBD2	TGCGCCAGCAGCCAGTCACTAGCGGGCTACAATGAGCAGTTCTTC	CASSQSLAGYNEQFF
TRBV12-3/TRBV12-4	.	TRBJ1-1	TRBD1	TGTGCCATTACAGGGGGGCCCCCGGGAGCTTTCTTT	CAITGGPPGAFF
TRBV28	.	TRBJ2-7	.	TGTGCCAGCAGGGACATAGAACCCTACGAGCAGTACTTC	CASRDIEPYEQYF
TRBV5-4	.	TRBJ2-3	.	TGTGCCAGCAGCTTTGGGGTTGGGCAGGCCGTTACAGGTAATACGCAGTATTTT	CASSFGVGQAVTGNTQYF
TRBV7-6	.	TRBJ2-1	.	TGTGCCAGCAGCTTAGACCTACGCGGAGGGGCTACACCTTACAATGAGCAGTTCTTC	CASSLDLRGGATPYNEQFF
TRBV6-9	.	TRBJ2-7	.	TGTGCCAGCATCGCCGACTGGTTCTCCTACGAGCAGTACTTC	CASIADWFSYEQYF
TRBV4-1	.	TRBJ1-4	.	TGCGCCAGCAGCCAAGAGGAAGGGGTCCCCCGATCTAATGAAAAACTGTTTTTT	CASSQEEGVPRSNEKLFF
TRBV4-1	.	TRBJ2-7	.	TGCGCCAGCAGCCGAGACAGCCCCTACGAGCAGTACTTC	CASSRDSPYEQYF
TRBV25-1	.	TRBJ2-2	.	TGTGCCAGCAGTGAATATGACGCCGGGGAGCTGTTTTTT	CASSEYDAGELFF
TRBV19	.	TRBJ2-5	.	TGTGCCAGTAGTATAGTTGGGGTCCAAGAGACCCAGTACTTC	CASSIVGVQETQYF
TRBV19	.	TRBJ1-1	TRBD1	TGTGCCAGTAATAGGGGGCTCTCGGACACTGAAGCTTTCTTT	CASNRGLSDTEAFF
TRBV10-3	.	TRBJ1-1	TRBD1	TGTGCCATCAGGGGGGACAGGGCCTCCATGAACACTGAAGCTTTCTTT	CAIRGDRASMNTEAFF
TRBV2	.	TRBJ2-3	.	TGTGCCAGCAGGCGGAATCAGGGGCGGGATACGCAGTATTTT	CASRRNQGRDTQYF
TRBV2	.	TRBJ1-5	.	TGTGCCAGCAGTGAAGCAGGGTATGGCCAGCCCCAGCATTTT	CASSEAGYGQPQHF
TRBV15	.	TRBJ1-5	TRBD1	TGTGCCACCAGCAGAGAGGCAGGGGGGTATAGCAATCAGCCCCAGCATTTT	CATSREAGGYSNQPQHF
TRBV6-6	medium-sized	TRBJ1-2	.	TGTGCCAGCAGTTACTCGAGAGGGATCTATGGCTACACCTTC	CASSYSRGIYGYTF
TRBV19	.	TRBJ1-3	TRBD1	TGTGCCAGTAGTGGTCAGGGGGCTGGAAACACCATATATTTT	CASSGQGAGNTIYF